The present T cell receptor beta chain was sequenced within a study of blood T cell repertoires in COVID-19. TCRdb keeps only in-frame clones here, not all; method: immunoSEQ multiplex PCR. The sample has approximately 270,000 clones; roughly 80% are singletons. Sequencing input: peripheral blood. The clonotype comes from a man older than 75 with acute or convalescent COVID-19.

CDR3 amino acids: CASSLFSDEQFF. The CDR3 coding sequence is TGCGCCAGCAGCCTTTTTAGCGATGAGCAGTTCTTC. The V call is TRBV5-1, the J call TRBJ2-1, with D perhaps matching TRBD2 (5 bases). The V gene's germline CDR1 is SGHRS and CDR2 YFSETQ. This CDR3 spans 12 amino acids. Trimming removed 4 bases from V and 8 bases from J, with 10 bases in between.